The T cell receptor (beta chain) described here comes from a study of blood T cell repertoires in COVID-19. Germline V lookup: CDR1 KGHDR, CDR2 SFDVKD. The CDR3 extends over 16 amino acids. V was cut by 3 bases and J by 3 bases, with 14 bases left in between. As processed by the authors: The authors estimated nucleated cell counts from reference gene primer amplification. Sequencing used immunoSEQ multiplex PCR; TCRdb keeps in-frame clones, though not all of them. The V and J calls and clone size were taken over from that table, and D and trimming were inferred from the DNA. The sample records 130,000 to 150,000 clones, around four fifths being singletons.

The sequencing input was peripheral blood. The chain employs TRBV24-1 and TRBJ2-1; D unresolved. The receptor was isolated from a woman in her thirties or forties with active or convalescent COVID-19. The DNA for the CDR3 is TGTGCCACCAGTGATACCGCCAGGTCGTTCTACAATGAGCAGTTCTTC. This translates into CATSDTARSFYNEQFF.